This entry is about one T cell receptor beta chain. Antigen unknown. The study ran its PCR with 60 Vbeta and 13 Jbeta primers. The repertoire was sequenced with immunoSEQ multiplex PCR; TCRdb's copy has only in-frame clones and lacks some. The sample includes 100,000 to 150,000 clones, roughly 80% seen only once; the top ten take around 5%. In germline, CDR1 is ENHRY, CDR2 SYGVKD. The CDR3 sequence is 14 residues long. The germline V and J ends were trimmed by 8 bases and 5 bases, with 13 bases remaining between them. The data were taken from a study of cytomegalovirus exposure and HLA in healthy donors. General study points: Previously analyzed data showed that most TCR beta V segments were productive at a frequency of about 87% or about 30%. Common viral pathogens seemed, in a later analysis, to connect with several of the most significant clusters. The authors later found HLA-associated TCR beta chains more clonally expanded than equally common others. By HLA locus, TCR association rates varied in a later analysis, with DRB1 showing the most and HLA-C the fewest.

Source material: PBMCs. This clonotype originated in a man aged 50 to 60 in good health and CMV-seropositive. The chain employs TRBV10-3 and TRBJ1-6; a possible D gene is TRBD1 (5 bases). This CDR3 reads CAIGARRDNSPLHF. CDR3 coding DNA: TGTGCCATCGGGGCTCGTCGGGATAATTCACCCCTCCACTTT.